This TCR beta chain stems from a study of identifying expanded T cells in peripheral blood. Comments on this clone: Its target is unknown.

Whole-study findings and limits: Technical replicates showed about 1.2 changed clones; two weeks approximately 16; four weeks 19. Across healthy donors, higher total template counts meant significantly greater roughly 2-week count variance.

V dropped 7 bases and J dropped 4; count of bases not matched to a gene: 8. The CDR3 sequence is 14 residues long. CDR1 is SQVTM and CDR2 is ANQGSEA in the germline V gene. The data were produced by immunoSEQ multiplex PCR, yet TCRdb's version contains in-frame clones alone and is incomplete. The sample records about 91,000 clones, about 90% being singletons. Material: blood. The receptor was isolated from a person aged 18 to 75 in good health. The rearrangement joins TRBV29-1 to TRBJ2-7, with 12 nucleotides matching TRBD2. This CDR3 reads CSATGLAGSYEQYF. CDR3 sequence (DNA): TGCAGCGCCACGGGACTAGCGGGTTCGTACGAGCAGTACTTC.